Described below is a single T cell receptor (beta chain) sequence and its context. Antigen specificity is unknown. TCR beta cDNA was generated via 5'RACE template switching incorporating UMIs. No DNA is given; TCRdb re-called the 5' RACE reads and lists each CDR3 protein once. The table lists 300,000 to 500,000 distinct CDR3 sequences, with about 10% in the top ten. The data were obtained in a study of T cells expressing NK-cell markers. Turning to the study itself: Seven HCMV-seropositive donors and one seronegative donor made up the eight sequenced donors. General study findings and limits: Certain NKG2C+ T cell clones were expanded, and their HCMV specificity remained unclear.

The CDR3 consists of 13 residues. Germline CDR1 reads ENHRY; CDR2 reads SYGVKD. This receptor was obtained from a woman between 45 and 60 years old in good health. Sequences were obtained from blood T cells: a sorted CD56 or NKG2C T cell subset, CD4+ or CD8+ T cells, or bulk PBMC T cells (not recorded which). This rearrangement joins TRBV10-3 to TRBJ2-3; TCRdb returns TRBD1, unconfirmable since there is no DNA. The CDR3 here is CAISPRQADTQYF.